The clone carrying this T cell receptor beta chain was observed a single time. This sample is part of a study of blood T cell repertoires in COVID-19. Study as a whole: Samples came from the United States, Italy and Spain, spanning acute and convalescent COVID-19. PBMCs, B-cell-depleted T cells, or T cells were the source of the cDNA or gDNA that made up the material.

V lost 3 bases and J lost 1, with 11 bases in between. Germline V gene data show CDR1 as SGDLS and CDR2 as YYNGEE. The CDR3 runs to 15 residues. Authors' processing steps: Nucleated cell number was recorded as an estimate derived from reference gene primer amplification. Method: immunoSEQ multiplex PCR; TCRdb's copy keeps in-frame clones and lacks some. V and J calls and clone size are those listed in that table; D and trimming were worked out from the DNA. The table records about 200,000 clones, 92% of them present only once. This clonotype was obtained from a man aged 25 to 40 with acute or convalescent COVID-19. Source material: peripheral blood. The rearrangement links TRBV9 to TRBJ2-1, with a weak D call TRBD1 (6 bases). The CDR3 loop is CASSAGAESYNEQFF. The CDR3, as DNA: TGTGCCAGCAGCGCAGGGGCCGAGTCCTACAATGAGCAGTTCTTC.